This paragraph covers one T cell receptor (beta chain) sequence. Its antigen is still unknown. The data originate from a study of shared clonotypes between healthy human individuals. Findings and caveats of the study: Across subsets, estimated richness was generally greater for naive than for memory populations. Among a few donors, approximately 5% of naive CD4 clonotypes were found in common.

CDR3 length equals 13 residues. The germline V gene has CDR1 MNHEY and CDR2 SVGAGI. V lost 2 bases, J lost 6 bases, and 11 bases lay in between. The method was immunoSEQ multiplex PCR; TCRdb's version includes in-frame clones alone and lacks a portion of them. The table shows millions of clones, with 85% to 95% occurring only once. Input material: naive CD4+ T cells sorted from blood. The subset was: CD45RA+ positively selected. The TCR originated in a man younger than 35 in good health. The chain is built from TRBV6-5 and TRBJ2-7; possible D gene TRBD1, 6 bases. This CDR3 reads CASSYDRLGEQYF. The CDR3 DNA reads as TGTGCCAGCAGTTACGACAGGCTGGGCGAGCAGTACTTC.